These 8 T cell receptor beta chains were all obtained from the same sample, sequenced in a study of blood T cell repertoires in COVID-19. Assay used: immunoSEQ multiplex PCR; TCRdb lists only in-frame clones, some missing. The data hold about 300,000 clones, with around 90% observed a single time. The sample consisted of peripheral blood. The receptors stem from a man between 65 and 85 years old with acute or convalescent COVID-19.

This sequence joins TRBV6-5 and TRBJ2-5, with D maybe TRBD1 (6 bases). Germline V gene data show CDR1 as MNHEY and CDR2 as SVGAGI. CDR3 length: 13 amino acids. Trimming pared 11 bases from V and 5 bases from J, leaving 18 bases between. The CDR3 coding sequence is TGTGCCGGGACAAGCGGCCGAGGGGAGACCCAGTACTTC. Protein product: CAGTSGRGETQYF.

The rearrangement links TRBV6-5 to TRBJ1-4; TRBD1 is a possible D gene (5 bases). CDR1 is MNHEY, CDR2 SVGAGI, per germline. Trimming cost V 3 bases and J 0 bases, with 11 bases left between them. The CDR3 sequence is 16 residues long. CDR3 sequence (DNA): TGTGCCAGCAGTTATCAGGGACTCGCAACTAATGAAAAACTGTTTTTT. Amino acid sequence: CASSYQGLATNEKLFF.

This sequence joins TRBV11-2 and TRBJ2-7, with 7 bases that match TRBD1. The germline V gene has CDR1 SGHAT and CDR2 FQNNGV. The CDR3 contains 15 residues. After removal of 1 base from V and 6 bases from J, the junction contained 9 bases not matched to a gene. In DNA, the CDR3 is TGTGCCAGCAGCTTAGGGTGGACAGGCATTGTCGAGCAGTACTTC. Encoded protein: CASSLGWTGIVEQYF.

The rearrangement uses TRBV3-1 (or the pseudogene TRBV3-2) and TRBJ1-2; 7 bases are a match to TRBD1. V lost 6 bases and J lost 2; bases outside the gene matches: 6. The CDR3 length is 14 residues. Germline V gene lookup returns CDR1 LGHDT and CDR2 YNNKEL (reference sequence). Written as DNA, the CDR3 is TGTGCCAGCAGTTTACAGGGGCGCAACTATGGCTACACCTTC. Its translation is CASSLQGRNYGYTF.

This chain uses TRBV3-1 (or the pseudogene TRBV3-2) with TRBJ1-1; D gene ambiguous. From germline, CDR1 is LGHDT and CDR2 YNNKEL (reference sequence). This CDR3 comprises 13 residues. Trimming pared 0 bases from V and 2 bases from J, leaving 4 bases between. The CDR3 loop reads CASSQDRNTEAFF. The DNA of the CDR3 is TGTGCCAGCAGCCAAGACAGAAACACTGAAGCTTTCTTT.

V is TRBV5-1 and J is TRBJ1-1, with D perhaps matching TRBD1 (5 bases). Per the germline V gene, CDR1 is SGHRS and CDR2 is YFSETQ. The CDR3 runs 13 residues. The V gene lost 3 bases and the J gene lost 4 bases, with 10 bases spanning the gap. CDR3 DNA sequence: TGCGCCAGCAGCTCCAGCGGGACCACTGAAGCTTTCTTT. Translated, it gives CASSSSGTTEAFF.

The J gene is TRBJ2-7, the V gene TRBV7-8; possible D gene TRBD2, 5 bases. V was pared by 5 bases and J by 7 bases, with 15 bases between. Germline V gives CDR1 SGHVS, CDR2 FQNEAQ. This CDR3 comprises 13 residues. CDR3 in amino acids: CASSQDAPGEQYF. CDR3 DNA sequence: TGTGCCAGCAGCCAGGACGCGCCGGGGGAGCAGTACTTC.

This chain links TRBV9 with TRBJ1-4; tentatively, D is TRBD1 (6 bases). Germline V gene data show CDR1 as SGDLS and CDR2 as YYNGEE. With 1 base removed from V and 4 bases from J, the gap between germline ends came to 14 bases. This CDR3 is 16 amino acids long. The CDR3 DNA reads TGTGCCAGCAGCGTAAACCCCCAGGGGATTAATGAAAAACTGTTTTTT. Amino acids: CASSVNPQGINEKLFF.